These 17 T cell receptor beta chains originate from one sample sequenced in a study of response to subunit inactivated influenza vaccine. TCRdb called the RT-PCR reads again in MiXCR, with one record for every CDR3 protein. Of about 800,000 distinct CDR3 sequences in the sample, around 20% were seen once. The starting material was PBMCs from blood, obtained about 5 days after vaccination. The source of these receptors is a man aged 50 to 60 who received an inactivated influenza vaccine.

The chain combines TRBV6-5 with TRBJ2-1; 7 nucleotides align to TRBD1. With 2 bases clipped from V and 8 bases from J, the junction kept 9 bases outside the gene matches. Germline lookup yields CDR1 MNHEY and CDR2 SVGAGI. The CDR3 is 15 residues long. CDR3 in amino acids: CASSYGRGGFYEQFF. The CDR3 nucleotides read TGTGCCAGCAGTTACGGTAGAGGGGGCTTCTATGAGCAGTTCTTC.

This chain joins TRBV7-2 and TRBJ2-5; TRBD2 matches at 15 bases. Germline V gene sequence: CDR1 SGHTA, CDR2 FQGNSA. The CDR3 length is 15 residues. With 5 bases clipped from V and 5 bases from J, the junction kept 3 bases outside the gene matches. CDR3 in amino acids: CASSPGTSGGETQYF. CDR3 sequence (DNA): TGTGCCAGCAGCCCGGGGACTAGCGGGGGGGAGACCCAGTACTTC.

Written as DNA, the CDR3 is TGCAGTGCTGTCCTTGCGGGCGTCTTTCCCGAGCAGTACTTC. Amino acids: CSAVLAGVFPEQYF. V usage is TRBV20-1 and J usage is TRBJ2-7; possibly TRBD2 for D (5 bases). The V gene lost 5 bases and the J gene lost 6 bases, with 20 bases spanning the gap. The germline gives CDR1 DFQATT, CDR2 SNEGSKA (reference sequence). The CDR3 is 14 residues long.

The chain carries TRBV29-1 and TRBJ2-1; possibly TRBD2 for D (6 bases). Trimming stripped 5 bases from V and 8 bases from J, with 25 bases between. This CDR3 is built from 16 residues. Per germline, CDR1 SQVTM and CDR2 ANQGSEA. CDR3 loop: CSVTSGGRGSLDEQFF. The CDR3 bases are TGCAGCGTTACCAGCGGTGGGCGGGGATCCTTGGATGAGCAGTTCTTC.

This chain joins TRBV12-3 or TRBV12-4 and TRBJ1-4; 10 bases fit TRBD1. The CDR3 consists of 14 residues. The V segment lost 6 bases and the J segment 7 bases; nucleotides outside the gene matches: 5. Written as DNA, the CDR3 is TGTGCCAGCAGACGGGGACAGGGGCCTGAAAAACTGTTTTTT. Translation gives CASRRGQGPEKLFF.

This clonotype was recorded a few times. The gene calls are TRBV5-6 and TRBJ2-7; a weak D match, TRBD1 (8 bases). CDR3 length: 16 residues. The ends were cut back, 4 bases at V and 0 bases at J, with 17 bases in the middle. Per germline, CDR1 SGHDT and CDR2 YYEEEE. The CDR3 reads CASSGGGQVGSYEQYF. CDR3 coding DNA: TGTGCCAGCAGCGGCGGGGGACAGGTCGGCTCCTACGAGCAGTACTTC.

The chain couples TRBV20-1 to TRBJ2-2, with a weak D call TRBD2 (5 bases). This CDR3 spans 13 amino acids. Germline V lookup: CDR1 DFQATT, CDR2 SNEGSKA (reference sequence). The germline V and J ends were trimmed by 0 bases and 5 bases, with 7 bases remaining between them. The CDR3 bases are TGCAGTGCTAGAGACGGGGTAACCGGGGAGCTGTTTTTT. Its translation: CSARDGVTGELFF.

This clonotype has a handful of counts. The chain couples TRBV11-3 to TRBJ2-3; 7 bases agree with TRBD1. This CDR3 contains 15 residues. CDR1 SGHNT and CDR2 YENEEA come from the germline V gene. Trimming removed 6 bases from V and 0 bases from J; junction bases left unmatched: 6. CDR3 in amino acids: CASSTGQRSTDTQYF. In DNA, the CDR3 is TGTGCCAGCAGTACGGGACAGCGAAGCACAGATACGCAGTATTTT.

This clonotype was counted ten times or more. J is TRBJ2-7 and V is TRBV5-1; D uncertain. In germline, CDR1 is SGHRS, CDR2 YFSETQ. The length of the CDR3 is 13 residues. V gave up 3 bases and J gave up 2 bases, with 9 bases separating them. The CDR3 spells CASSSAPTYEQYF. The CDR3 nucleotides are TGCGCCAGCAGCTCCGCCCCCACCTACGAGCAGTACTTC.

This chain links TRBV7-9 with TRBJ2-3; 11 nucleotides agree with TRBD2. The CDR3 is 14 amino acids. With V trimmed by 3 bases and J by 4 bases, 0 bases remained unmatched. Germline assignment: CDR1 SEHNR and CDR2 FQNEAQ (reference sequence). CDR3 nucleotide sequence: TGTGCCAGCAGCTTTAGCGGGAGGGCAGATACGCAGTATTTT. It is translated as CASSFSGRADTQYF.

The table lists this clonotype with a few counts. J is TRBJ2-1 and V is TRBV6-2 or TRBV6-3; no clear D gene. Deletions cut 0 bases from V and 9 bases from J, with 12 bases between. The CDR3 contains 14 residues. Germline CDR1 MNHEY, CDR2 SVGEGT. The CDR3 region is CASSYSAARSEQFF. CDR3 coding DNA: TGTGCCAGCAGTTACTCGGCAGCTCGAAGTGAGCAGTTCTTC.

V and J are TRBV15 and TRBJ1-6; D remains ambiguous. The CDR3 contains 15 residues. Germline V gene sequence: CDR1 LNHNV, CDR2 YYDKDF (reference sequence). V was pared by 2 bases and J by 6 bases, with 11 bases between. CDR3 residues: CATSRSGRINSPLHF. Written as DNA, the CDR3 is TGTGCCACCAGCAGATCCGGACGGATTAATTCACCCCTCCACTTT.

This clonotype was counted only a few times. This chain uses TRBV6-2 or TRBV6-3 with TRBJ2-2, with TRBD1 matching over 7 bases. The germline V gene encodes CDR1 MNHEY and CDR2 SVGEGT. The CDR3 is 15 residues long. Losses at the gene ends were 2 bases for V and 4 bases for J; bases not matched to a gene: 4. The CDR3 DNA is TGTGCCAGCAGTTACAGGGGGCCGAGCACCGGGGAGCTGTTTTTT. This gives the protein CASSYRGPSTGELFF.

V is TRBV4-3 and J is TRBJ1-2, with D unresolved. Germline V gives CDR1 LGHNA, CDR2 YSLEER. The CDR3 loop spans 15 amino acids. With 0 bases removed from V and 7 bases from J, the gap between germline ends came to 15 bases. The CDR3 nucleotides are TGCGCCAGCAGCCAAGATTATGGGATCTCCGGTGGCTACACCTTC. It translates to CASSQDYGISGGYTF.

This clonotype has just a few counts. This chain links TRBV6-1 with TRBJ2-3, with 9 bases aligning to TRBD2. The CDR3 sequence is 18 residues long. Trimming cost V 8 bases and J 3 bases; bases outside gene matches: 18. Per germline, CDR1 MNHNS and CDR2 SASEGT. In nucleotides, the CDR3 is TGTGCCAGCGGCCTACAGGGGTCCCTAGCGGGAACGACAGATACGCAGTATTTT. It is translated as CASGLQGSLAGTTDTQYF.

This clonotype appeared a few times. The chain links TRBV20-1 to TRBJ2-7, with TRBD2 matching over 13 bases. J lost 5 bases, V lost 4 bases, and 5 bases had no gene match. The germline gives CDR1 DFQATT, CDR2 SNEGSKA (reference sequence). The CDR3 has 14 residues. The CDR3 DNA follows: TGCAGTGCTATTACTAGCGGGAGGGGTAACGAGCAGTACTTC. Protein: CSAITSGRGNEQYF.

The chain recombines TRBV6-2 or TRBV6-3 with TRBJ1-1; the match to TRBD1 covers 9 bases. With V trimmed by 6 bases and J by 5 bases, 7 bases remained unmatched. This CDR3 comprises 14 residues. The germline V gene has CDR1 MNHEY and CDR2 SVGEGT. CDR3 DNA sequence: TGTGCCAGCAGAAGACAGGGGGGGTGGACTGAAGCTTTCTTT. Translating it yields CASRRQGGWTEAFF.